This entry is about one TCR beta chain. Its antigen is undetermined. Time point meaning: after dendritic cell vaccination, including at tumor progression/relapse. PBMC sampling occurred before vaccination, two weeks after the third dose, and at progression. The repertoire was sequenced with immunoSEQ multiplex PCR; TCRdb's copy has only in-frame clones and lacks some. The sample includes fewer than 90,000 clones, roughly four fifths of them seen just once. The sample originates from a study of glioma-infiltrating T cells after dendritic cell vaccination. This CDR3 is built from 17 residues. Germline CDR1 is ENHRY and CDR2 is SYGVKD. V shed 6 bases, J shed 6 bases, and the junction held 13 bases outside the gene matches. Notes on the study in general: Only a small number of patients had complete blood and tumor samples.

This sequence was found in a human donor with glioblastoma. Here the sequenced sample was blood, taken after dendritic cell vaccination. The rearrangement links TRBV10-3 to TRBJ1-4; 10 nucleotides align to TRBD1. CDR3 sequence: CAISAGTGVLGDEKLFF. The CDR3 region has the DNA TGTGCCATCAGCGCCGGGACAGGGGTGCTTGGTGATGAAAAACTGTTTTTT.